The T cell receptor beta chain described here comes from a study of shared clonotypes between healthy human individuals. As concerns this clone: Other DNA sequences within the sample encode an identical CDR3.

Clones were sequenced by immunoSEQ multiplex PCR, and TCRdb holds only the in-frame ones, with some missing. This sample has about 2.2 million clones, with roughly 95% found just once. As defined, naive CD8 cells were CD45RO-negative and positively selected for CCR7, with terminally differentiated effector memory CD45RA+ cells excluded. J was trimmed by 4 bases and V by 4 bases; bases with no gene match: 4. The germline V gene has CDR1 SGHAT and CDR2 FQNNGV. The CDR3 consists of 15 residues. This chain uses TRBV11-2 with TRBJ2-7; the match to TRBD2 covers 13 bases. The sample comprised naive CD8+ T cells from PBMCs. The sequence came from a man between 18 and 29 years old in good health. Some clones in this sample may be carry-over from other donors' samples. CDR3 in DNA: TGTGCCAGCAGCTCGCGGACTAGCGGGAGTTACGAGCAGTACTTC. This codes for CASSSRTSGSYEQYF.